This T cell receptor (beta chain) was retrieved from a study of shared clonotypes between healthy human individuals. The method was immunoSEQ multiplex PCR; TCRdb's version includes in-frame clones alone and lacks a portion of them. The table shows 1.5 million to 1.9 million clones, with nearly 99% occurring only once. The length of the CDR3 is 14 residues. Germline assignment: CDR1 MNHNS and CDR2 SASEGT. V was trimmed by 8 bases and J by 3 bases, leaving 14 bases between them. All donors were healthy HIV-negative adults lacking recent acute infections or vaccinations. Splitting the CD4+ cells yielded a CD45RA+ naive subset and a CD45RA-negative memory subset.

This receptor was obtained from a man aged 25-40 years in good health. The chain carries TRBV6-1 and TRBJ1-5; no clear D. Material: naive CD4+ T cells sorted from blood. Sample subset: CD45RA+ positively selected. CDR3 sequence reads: CASSRTEYNQPQHF. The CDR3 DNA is TGTGCCAGCTCCCGGACGGAGTACAATCAGCCCCAGCATTTT.